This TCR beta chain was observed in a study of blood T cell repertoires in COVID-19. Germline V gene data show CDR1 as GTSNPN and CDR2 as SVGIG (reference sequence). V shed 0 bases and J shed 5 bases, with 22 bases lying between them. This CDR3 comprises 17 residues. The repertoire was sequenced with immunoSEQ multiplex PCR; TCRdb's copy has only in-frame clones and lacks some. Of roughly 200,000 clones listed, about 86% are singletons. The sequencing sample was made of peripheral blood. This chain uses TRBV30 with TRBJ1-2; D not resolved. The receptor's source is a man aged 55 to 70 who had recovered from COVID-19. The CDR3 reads CAWSVHPPRRTQYGYTF. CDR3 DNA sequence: TGTGCCTGGAGTGTACACCCCCCCCGGAGAACCCAATATGGCTACACCTTC.